Here is one T cell receptor (beta chain) with its context. Antigen: not known. The data are from a study of CD8+ T cells in alopecia areata. cDNA reverse transcribed from extracted RNA served as the sequencing template. This table comes from immunoSEQ multiplex PCR, and its TCRdb copy is limited to in-frame clones, with some not included. Of about 210,000 clones listed, roughly 64% are singletons. Study-level results: Especially in alopecia totalis/universalis, lesional scalp showed greater clonality than normal scalp did.

CDR3 length: 15 residues. The germline gives CDR1 MGHRA, CDR2 YSYEKL. V was shortened by 0 bases and J by 4 bases, with 12 bases between the two germline ends. Treatment of the sample: oral pan-JAK inhibitor, 5-10 mg twice daily. This sequence originates from a human donor with alopecia areata. Source: CD4+ T cells sorted from blood, taken at week 4, from a patient treated with tofacitinib. This chain uses TRBV4-1 with TRBJ1-1; the D is unclear. CDR3 in amino acids: CASSQDNSRGTEAFF. CDR3 coding DNA: TGCGCCAGCAGCCAAGATAACAGTCGGGGCACTGAAGCTTTCTTT.